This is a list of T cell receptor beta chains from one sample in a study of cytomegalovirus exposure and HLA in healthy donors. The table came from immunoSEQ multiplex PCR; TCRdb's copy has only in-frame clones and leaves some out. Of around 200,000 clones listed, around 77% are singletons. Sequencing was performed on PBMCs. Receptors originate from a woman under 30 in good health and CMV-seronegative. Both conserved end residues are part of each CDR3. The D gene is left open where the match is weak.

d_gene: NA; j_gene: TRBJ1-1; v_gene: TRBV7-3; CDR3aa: CASSRRGDTEAFF
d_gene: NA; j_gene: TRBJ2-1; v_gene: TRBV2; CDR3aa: CASLWWESANEQFF
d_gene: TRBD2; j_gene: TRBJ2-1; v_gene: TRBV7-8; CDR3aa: CASSLASGINEQFF
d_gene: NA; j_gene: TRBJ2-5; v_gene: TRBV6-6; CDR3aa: CASRSGTQFQETQYF
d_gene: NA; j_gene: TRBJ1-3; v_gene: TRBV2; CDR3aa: CASSEARSGRLGNTIYF
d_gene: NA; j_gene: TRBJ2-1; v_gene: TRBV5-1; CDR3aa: CASSSPRTGGGSYNEQFF
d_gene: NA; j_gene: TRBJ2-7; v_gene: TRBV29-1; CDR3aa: CSGGEGGAGEQYF
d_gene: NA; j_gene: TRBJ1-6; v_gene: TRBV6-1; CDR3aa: CASSEAQRQFSSYNSPLHF
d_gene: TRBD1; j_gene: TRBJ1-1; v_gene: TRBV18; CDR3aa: CASSPTDRAEVAFF
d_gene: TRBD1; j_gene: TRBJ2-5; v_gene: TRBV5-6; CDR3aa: CASNLQGVKTQYF
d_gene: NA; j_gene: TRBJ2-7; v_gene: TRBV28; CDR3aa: CASSSPPGRQSSYEQYF
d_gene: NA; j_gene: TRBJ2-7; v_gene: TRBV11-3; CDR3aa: CASSLGGDIYEQYF
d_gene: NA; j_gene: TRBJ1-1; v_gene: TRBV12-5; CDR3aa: CASGLGAGQVNTEAFF
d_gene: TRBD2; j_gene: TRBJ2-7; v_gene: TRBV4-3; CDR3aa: CASSQALGLAGGYEQYF
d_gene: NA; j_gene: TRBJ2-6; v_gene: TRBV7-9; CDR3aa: CASSLLSVLAGANVLTF
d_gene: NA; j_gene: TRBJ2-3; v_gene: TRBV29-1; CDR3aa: CSVERQRDTQYF
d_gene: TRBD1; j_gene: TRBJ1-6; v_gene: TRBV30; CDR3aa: CACDRGQNSPLHF
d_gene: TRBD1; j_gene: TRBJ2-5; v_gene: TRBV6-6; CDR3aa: CASSTPPGGAGETQYF
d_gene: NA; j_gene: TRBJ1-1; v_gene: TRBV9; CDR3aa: CASSSGLRASEAFF
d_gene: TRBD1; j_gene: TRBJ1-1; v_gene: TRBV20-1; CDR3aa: CSTGGFTEAFF
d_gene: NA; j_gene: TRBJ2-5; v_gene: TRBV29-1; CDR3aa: CSVLRQETQYF
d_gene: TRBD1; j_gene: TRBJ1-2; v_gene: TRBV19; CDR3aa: CASSIPGTGGDGYTF
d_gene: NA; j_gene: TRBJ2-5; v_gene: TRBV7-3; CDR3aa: CASSKGHQETQYF
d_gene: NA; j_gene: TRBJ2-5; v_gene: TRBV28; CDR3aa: CASSGPGLQKETQYF